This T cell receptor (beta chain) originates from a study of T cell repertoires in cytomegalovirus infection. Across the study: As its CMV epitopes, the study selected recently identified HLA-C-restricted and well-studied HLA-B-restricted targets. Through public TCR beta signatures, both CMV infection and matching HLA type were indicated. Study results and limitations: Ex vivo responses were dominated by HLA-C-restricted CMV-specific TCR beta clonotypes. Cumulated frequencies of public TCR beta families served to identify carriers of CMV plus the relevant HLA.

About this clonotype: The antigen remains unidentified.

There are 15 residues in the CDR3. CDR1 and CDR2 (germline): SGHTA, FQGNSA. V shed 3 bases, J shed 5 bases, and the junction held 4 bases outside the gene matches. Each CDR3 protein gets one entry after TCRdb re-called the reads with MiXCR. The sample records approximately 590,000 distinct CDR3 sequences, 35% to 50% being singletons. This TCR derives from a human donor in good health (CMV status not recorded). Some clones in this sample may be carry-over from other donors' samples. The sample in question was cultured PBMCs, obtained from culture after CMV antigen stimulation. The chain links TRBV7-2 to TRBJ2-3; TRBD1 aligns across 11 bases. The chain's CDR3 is CASSFRTGGLDTQYF. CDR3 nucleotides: TGTGCCAGCAGCTTTCGGACAGGGGGCTTAGATACGCAGTATTTT.